What follows describes a single T cell receptor beta chain. The entry originates in a study of blood T cell repertoires in COVID-19. Study context: Acute and convalescent COVID-19 specimens originated in the United States, Italy and Spain. PBMCs, B-cell-depleted T cells, or T cells were the source of the cDNA or gDNA that made up the material.

In the original analysis: Estimation of nucleated cell counts relied on the amplification of reference gene primers. Assay used: immunoSEQ multiplex PCR; TCRdb lists only in-frame clones, some missing. V and J calls and clone size follow that table, whereas D and trimming were derived from the DNA. The sample holds fewer than 300,000 clones; roughly 80% are singletons and the top ten take 5%. Exposed participants came across a COVID-19 case within 2 weeks before study entry. This CDR3 contains 15 residues. Germline CDR1 is SGHRS and CDR2 is YFSETQ. The V gene lost 2 bases and the J gene lost 5 bases, with 16 bases spanning the gap.

This clonotype was sampled from a man aged 35 to 55 who had been exposed to COVID-19. Sequenced sample: PBMCs or T cells enriched from blood (not recorded which). The chain is built from TRBV5-1 and TRBJ2-5; TRBD1 might be the D (5 bases). The CDR3, as DNA: TGCGCCAGCAGCTTTCTAGGGGTTGTTGGCGAGACCCAGTACTTC. It codes for CASSFLGVVGETQYF.